This TCR beta chain was sequenced in a study of response to subunit inactivated influenza vaccine. Study findings and constraints: Few additional T cells are recruited per seasonal influenza vaccination, authors suggested.

This clonotype was seen a few times. What it binds is unknown. TCRdb re-called the RT-PCR reads with MiXCR, one entry per CDR3 protein. The sample contains under 850,000 distinct CDR3 sequences, around a sixth of which appear only once. CDR1 and CDR2 from the germline V gene are DFQATT and SNEGSKA (reference sequence). This CDR3 has 17 residues. The V segment lost 1 base and the J segment 0 bases; nucleotides outside the gene matches: 7. Sequencing was performed on PBMCs from blood, taken about 5 days after vaccination. The chain recombines TRBV20-1 with TRBJ2-5, with 11 positions matching TRBD2. The TCR originated in a man in his forties or fifties who received an inactivated influenza vaccine. CDR3 in DNA: TGCAGTGCTAGAGGGAGGGGACTAGCGGATTACCAAGAGACCCAGTACTTC. Translating it yields CSARGRGLADYQETQYF.